The 16 T cell receptor beta chains given below trace back to one sample, sequenced in a study of lymphopenia after photon versus proton radiotherapy. Method: immunoSEQ multiplex PCR; TCRdb's copy keeps in-frame clones and lacks some. The data show some 55,000 clones, with around 88% seen just once and over 25% held by the top ten. The sequences come from peripheral blood, collected from a patient treated with photon-based radiotherapy. The receptor source for this set is a man in his fifties with gastric cancer.

The rearrangement uses TRBV7-9 and TRBJ1-1, with D perhaps matching TRBD1 (6 bases). Germline CDR1 reads SEHNR; CDR2 reads FQNEAQ (reference sequence). V shed 5 bases and J shed 11 bases, with 12 bases lying between them. The length of the CDR3 is 11 residues. CDR3 in DNA: TGTGCCAGCAGCCCAGGGGAGAGGGCTTTCTTT. Translated: CASSPGERAFF.

This chain connects TRBV5-1 to TRBJ1-6; 7 bases line up with TRBD1. This CDR3 is 14 amino acids long. V lost 4 bases, J lost 10 bases, and 8 bases stayed unmatched. The V gene's germline CDR1 is SGHRS and CDR2 YFSETQ. The CDR3 protein is CASSAGTVGSPLHF. The CDR3 bases are TGCGCCAGCAGCGCCGGGACAGTAGGATCACCCCTCCACTTT.

The chain carries TRBV25-1 and TRBJ2-5; tentative D call: TRBD1 (5 bases). With 4 bases removed from V and 3 bases from J, the gap between germline ends came to 18 bases. The CDR3 spans 16 residues. Per the germline V gene, CDR1 is MGHDK and CDR2 is SYGVNS. The CDR3 DNA is TGTGCCAGCAGTGCGCAGACAGAACCCAAAGAAGAGACCCAGTACTTC. Protein sequence: CASSAQTEPKEETQYF.

V is TRBV5-8 and J is TRBJ1-5; D call uncertain. Per the germline V gene, CDR1 is SGHTS and CDR2 is YDEGEE. This CDR3 has 16 residues. With 1 base removed from V and 4 bases from J, the gap between germline ends came to 15 bases. The CDR3 DNA sequence: TGTGCCAGCAGCTTGTGGTACTTTTGGGGAAATCAGCCCCAGCATTTT. Translating it yields CASSLWYFWGNQPQHF.

The chain is built from TRBV4-3 and TRBJ2-3; 7 nucleotides line up with TRBD2. CDR3 size: 19 residues. The V and J ends lost 0 bases and 3 bases, in that order; junction bases with no gene match: 15. CDR1 and CDR2 (germline): LGHNA, YSLEER. CDR3 region: CASSQDRPLSPSGTDTQYF. CDR3 nucleotides: TGCGCCAGCAGCCAAGACCGACCCCTTAGTCCTAGCGGTACAGATACGCAGTATTTT.

The rearrangement links TRBV6-5 to TRBJ2-1; D is perhaps TRBD1 or TRBD2 (5 bases each). This CDR3 has 15 residues. V was pared by 5 bases and J by 4 bases, with 15 bases between. The V gene's germline CDR1 is MNHEY and CDR2 SVGAGI. The CDR3 reads CASSRLGPGYNEQFF. DNA for the CDR3: TGTGCCAGCAGTCGTTTGGGACCCGGATACAATGAGCAGTTCTTC.

V usage is TRBV6-5 and J usage is TRBJ1-4; D is perhaps TRBD1 (5 bases). This CDR3 has 11 residues. CDR1 and CDR2 from the germline V gene are MNHEY and SVGAGI. Trimming cost V 4 bases and J 11 bases, with 8 bases left between them. In nucleotides, the CDR3 is TGTGCCAGCAGTTCCCGACAGAAACTGTTTTTT. Translated, it gives CASSSRQKLFF.

The chain joins TRBV7-2 to TRBJ2-5; D unclear. CDR3 length equals 13 residues. The germline V and J ends were trimmed by 5 bases and 6 bases, with 13 bases remaining between them. Germline V gene data show CDR1 as SGHTA and CDR2 as FQGNSA. CDR3 protein: CASSLRRAKTQYF. For the CDR3, the DNA is TGTGCCAGCAGCCTTCGACGGGCGAAGACCCAGTACTTC.

This clone came up once. This chain connects TRBV6-5 to TRBJ2-2, with D uncertain. The CDR3 has 11 amino acids. Germline CDR1 is MNHEY and CDR2 is SVGAGI. The V end was cut by 7 bases, the J end by 5 bases, with 5 bases between. CDR3 DNA: TGTGCCAGCACCTGGACCGGGGAGCTGTTTTTT. Translating it yields CASTWTGELFF.

This clone came up once. Other DNA sequences from this sample encode an identical CDR3 as well. This chain connects TRBV6-5 to TRBJ1-5, with TRBD1 as a possible D gene (6 bases). Trimming shortened V by 5 bases and J by 2 bases, and 7 bases separated the two germline ends. Germline CDR1 is MNHEY and CDR2 is SVGAGI. The CDR3 totals 13 residues. CDR3 amino acids: CASSRQGNQPQHF. CDR3 bases: TGTGCCAGCAGTAGACAGGGCAATCAGCCCCAGCATTTT.

The gene calls are TRBV2 and TRBJ2-1; either TRBD1 or TRBD2 may supply D (5 bases each). CDR1 is SNHLY and CDR2 is FYNNEI in the germline V gene. V lost 1 base to trimming and J lost 8 bases, with 18 bases between them. This CDR3 has 16 amino acids. The DNA of the CDR3 is TGTGCCAGCAGTGAAGGTCCCGGTTCAGGGCGGGATGAGCAGTTCTTC. It encodes CASSEGPGSGRDEQFF.

This clone was seen a single time. V and J are TRBV7-2 and TRBJ1-2; 7 bases align to TRBD1. Germline values: CDR1 SGHTA, CDR2 FQGNSA. CDR3 length: 15 residues. V lost 2 bases, J lost 3 bases, and 6 bases stayed unmatched. CDR3 in DNA: TGTGCCAGCAGCTTATATGTCACAGGGGACTATGGCTACACCTTC. Translating gives CASSLYVTGDYGYTF.

The chain employs TRBV11-3 and TRBJ2-2; D uncertain. The V end was cut by 5 bases, the J end by 6 bases, with 13 bases between. There are 14 residues in the CDR3. CDR1 and CDR2 from the germline V gene are SGHNT and YENEEA. The DNA of the CDR3 is TGTGCCAGCAGCCGGACGCGAAGTCCCGGGGAGCTGTTTTTT. Its translation is CASSRTRSPGELFF.

The chain carries TRBV14 and TRBJ2-7; unclear D gene. The germline V and J ends were trimmed by 6 bases and 0 bases, with 15 bases remaining between them. There are 15 residues in the CDR3. CDR1 SGHDN and CDR2 FVKESK come from the germline V gene. Written as DNA, the CDR3 is TGTGCCAGCAGGACAAGCAGCGTTCCCTCCTACGAGCAGTACTTC. This sequence encodes CASRTSSVPSYEQYF.

This clone has a handful of counts. CDR3 DNA: TGCGCCAGCAGCAGTCCGAAGAACTATGGCTACACCTTC. It is translated as CASSSPKNYGYTF. This chain uses TRBV4-1 with TRBJ1-2; D gene uncertain. Germline V lookup: CDR1 MGHRA, CDR2 YSYEKL. The CDR3 runs 13 residues. V dropped 5 bases and J dropped 2 bases, with 9 bases sitting between them.

The chain uses TRBV4-1 and TRBJ2-1, with a possible D match to TRBD2 (6 bases). The CDR3 extends over 17 amino acids. Germline V gives CDR1 MGHRA, CDR2 YSYEKL. V lost 0 bases and J lost 2, with 14 bases in between. The CDR3, as DNA: TGCGCCAGCAGCCAAGATGAGTCGGTAGCGGCCTACAATGAGCAGTTCTTC. Its translation is CASSQDESVAAYNEQFF.